Presented here are 6 T cell receptor beta chains from one specimen sequenced in a study of blood T cell repertoires in COVID-19. The protocol was immunoSEQ multiplex PCR, while the TCRdb copy is restricted to in-frame clones and leaves out a portion. The sample gives around 200,000 clones, around 80% of which show up once; 1.3% is in the top ten. The sequenced sample was peripheral blood. Source of these receptors: a woman in her 30s with COVID-19, enrolled during active disease.

V and J are TRBV7-8 and TRBJ1-3; D gene uncertain. Trimming left V 6 bases short and J 1 base short, with 13 bases between. Germline CDR1 is SGHVS and CDR2 is FQNEAQ. This CDR3 is built from 15 residues. CDR3 loop: CASRRTGMSGNTIYF. CDR3 bases: TGTGCCAGCAGGAGGACTGGGATGTCTGGAAACACCATATATTTT.

The V call is TRBV9, the J call TRBJ2-1; TRBD2 matches 9 bases. V lost 0 bases, J lost 8 bases, and 6 bases stayed unmatched. The CDR3 runs to 15 residues. Germline V lookup: CDR1 SGDLS, CDR2 YYNGEE. This chain's CDR3 is CASSVGSGGPHEQFF. CDR3 nucleotides: TGTGCCAGCAGCGTAGGGAGCGGGGGGCCCCATGAGCAGTTCTTC.

J is TRBJ2-1 and V is TRBV11-2; tentative D call: TRBD2 (6 bases). The V gene's germline CDR1 is SGHAT and CDR2 FQNNGV. The CDR3 is 14 residues long. V dropped 8 bases and J dropped 4 bases, with 15 bases sitting between them. This chain's CDR3 is CASSPPGVYNEQFF. The DNA of the CDR3 is TGTGCCAGCTCCCCTCCGGGAGTATACAATGAGCAGTTCTTC.

The chain links TRBV6-2 or TRBV6-3 to TRBJ2-2; D possibly corresponds to TRBD2 (5 bases). The CDR3 is 15 residues long. Trimming shortened V by 4 bases and J by 0 bases, and 9 bases separated the two germline ends. CDR1 is MNHEY, CDR2 SVGEGT, per germline. CDR3 coding DNA: TGTGCCAGCAGTTTACTAGGGACGAACACCGGGGAGCTGTTTTTT. Protein sequence: CASSLLGTNTGELFF.

This clone appeared a single time. This chain uses TRBV20-1 with TRBJ2-1; D gene unclear. The CDR3 covers 11 residues. The V and J ends lost 1 base and 9 bases respectively, with 7 bases between them. Germline V gene sequence: CDR1 DFQATT, CDR2 SNEGSKA (reference sequence). CDR3 sequence reads: CSARGRSEQFF. CDR3 DNA: TGCAGTGCTAGAGGTCGGAGTGAGCAGTTCTTC.

The genes are TRBV15 and TRBJ1-3, with D uncertain. The CDR3 covers 17 residues. Germline V lookup: CDR1 LNHNV, CDR2 YYDKDF (reference sequence). Trimming shortened V by 1 base and J by 4 bases, and 17 bases separated the two germline ends. The CDR3: CATSRVVIPNRGNTIYF. The CDR3 bases are TGTGCCACCAGCAGAGTGGTAATCCCTAACCGGGGAAACACCATATATTTT. Together with reference TRBV15 and TRBJ1-3, the CDR3 gives the full variable domain: DAMVIQNPRYQVTQFGKPVTLSCSQTLNHNVMYWYQQKSSQAPKLLFHYYDKDFNNEADTPDNFQSRRPNTSFCFLDIRSPGLGDTAMYLCATSRVVIPNRGNTIYFGEGSWLTVV.